These T cell receptor beta chains were read from a single sample in a study of Graves' ophthalmopathy and Graves' hyperthyroidism. Each CDR3 protein is one row after TCRdb ran MiXCR on the multiplex PCR reads. The data show some 750,000 distinct CDR3 sequences, with about 44% seen just once and approximately 46% held by the top ten. Sequencing used peripheral blood. These receptors originate from an adult man with Graves' ophthalmopathy. Both conserved end residues are part of each CDR3. D genes are given only for firm matches. Only some rows state a clone size, as once, few, many or a class for expanded clones.

>TRBV12-3/TRBV12-4|NA|TRBD1|TRBJ2-5|16
TGTGCCAGCAGTTTAGTGGAAGCAGCGGACAGGGAGACCCAGTACTTC
CASSLVEAADRETQYF
>TRBV20-1|few|NA|TRBJ1-1|13
TGCAGTGCTAGAAAGACAGTGAACACTGAAGCTTTCTTT
CSARKTVNTEAFF
>TRBV4-3|NA|TRBD1|TRBJ1-1|15
TGCGCCAGCAGCCAAGGGCGACAGGGCAACACTGAAGCTTTCTTT
CASSQGRQGNTEAFF
>TRBV9|NA|TRBD1|TRBJ1-1|15
TGTGCCAGCAGCCTGAGACAGGGGGGTGACACTGAAGCTTTCTTT
CASSLRQGGDTEAFF
>TRBV20-1|NA|TRBD1|TRBJ2-7|16
TGCAGTGCTAGGGACCCGGGACAGGGGACGGACGACGAGCAGTACTTC
CSARDPGQGTDDEQYF
>TRBV12-3/TRBV12-4|NA|TRBD2|TRBJ2-5|16
TGTGCCAGCAGTTTTGTAAGCGGGGGGGCTCGGGAGACCCAGTACTTC
CASSFVSGGARETQYF
>TRBV20-1|NA|NA|TRBJ2-5|15
TGCAGTGCTAGCGGGAGTAGGGGCCTCCAAGAGACCCAGTACTTC
CSASGSRGLQETQYF
>TRBV30|NA|NA|TRBJ2-7|11
TGTGCCACCTTCGGGAGTTACGAGCAGTACTTC
CATFGSYEQYF
>TRBV24-1|many|NA|TRBJ1-1|13
TGTGCCACCAGTCTCACAGGGAACACTGAAGCTTTCTTT
CATSLTGNTEAFF
>TRBV2|few|NA|TRBJ1-1|11
TGTGCCAGCAGTTCCGTAGGGGAAGCTTTCTTT
CASSSVGEAFF
>TRBV2|few|TRBD2|TRBJ2-7|16
TGTGCCAGCAGTGAAACCCCTAGCGGGAGCTCCTACGAGCAGTACTTC
CASSETPSGSSYEQYF
>TRBV29-1|NA|TRBD1|TRBJ1-4|17
TGCAGCGTTGTATTTCCGGGACAGGGGATTGGGAATGAAAAACTGTTTTTT
CSVVFPGQGIGNEKLFF
>TRBV10-3|many|TRBD1|TRBJ2-7|17
TGTGCCATCAGTGCCACCCGACTGGGGGACAGGGGGCAAGAGCAGTACTTC
CAISATRLGDRGQEQYF
>TRBV25-1|NA|NA|TRBJ2-2|15
TGTGCCAGCAGTTGGGCAGGAGTGAACACCGGGGAGCTGTTTTTT
CASSWAGVNTGELFF
>TRBV29-1|NA|TRBD2|TRBJ2-7|14
TGCAGCGTGCGGCCTAGCGGGATAGGGAACGAGCAGTACTTC
CSVRPSGIGNEQYF
>TRBV29-1|NA|TRBD1|TRBJ1-2|10
TGCAGCCCGGGACAGTATGGCTACACCTTC
CSPGQYGYTF
>TRBV20-1|NA|NA|TRBJ2-5|12
TGCAGTTCCCAGGGGTTGCGAGAGACCCAGTACTTC
CSSQGLRETQYF
>TRBV6-4|NA|NA|TRBJ1-5|17
TGTGCCATCAGTGAGTCGGGCGCAGGAACGAGCAATCAGCCCCAGCATTTT
CAISESGAGTSNQPQHF
>TRBV7-3|many|TRBD1|TRBJ1-2|13
TGTGCCAGCAGCTCAACAGGGGGGTACGGCTACACCTTC
CASSSTGGYGYTF
>TRBV2|many|NA|TRBJ2-5|13
TGTGCCAGCAGTTCGTCCAGGGTCGAGACCCAGTACTTC
CASSSSRVETQYF
>TRBV12-3/TRBV12-4|NA|NA|TRBJ2-7|14
TGTGCCAGCAGCTTAAATGGCGGTCCCCCGTCGCAGTACTTC
CASSLNGGPPSQYF
>TRBV25-1|NA|NA|TRBJ2-2|17
TGCGCCAGCAGCCTCCTTGGAGGGGGTGGGGACACCGGGGAGCCGTTTTTT
CASSLLGGGGDTGEPFF
>TRBV5-4|NA|TRBD1|TRBJ1-2|14
TGTGCCAGCAGACACCCGGGACAGAGTTATGGCTACACCTTC
CASRHPGQSYGYTF
>TRBV25-1|NA|TRBD1|TRBJ1-1|16
TGTGCCAGCAGTTTATCGGTTAGGGGGCTCGGGACTGAAGCTTTCTTT
CASSLSVRGLGTEAFF
>TRBV2|NA|TRBD2|TRBJ2-3|16
TGTGCCAGCAGTGGATCGGGGGGGGGATACACAGATACGCAGTATTTT
CASSGSGGGYTDTQYF
>TRBV25-1|few|TRBD2|TRBJ2-6|19
TGTGCCAGCAGTGAATACCCCCTTAGCGGGGGATCTGGGGCCAACGTCCTGACTTTC
CASSEYPLSGGSGANVLTF
>TRBV25-1|many|TRBD1|TRBJ1-1|14
TGTGCCAGCGGACAGGGCCTTATGAACACTGAAGCTTTCTTT
CASGQGLMNTEAFF
>TRBV5-4|few|NA|TRBJ1-5|14
TGTGCCAGCAGCTTTCAGGGGCGCAATCAGCCCCAGCATTTT
CASSFQGRNQPQHF
>TRBV25-1|NA|NA|TRBJ1-4|15
TGTGCCAGCAGAGATACGGGGTCGGCTAATGAAAAACTGTTTTTT
CASRDTGSANEKLFF
>TRBV14|few|NA|TRBJ1-1|12
TGTGCCAGCAGTCATGGCCTCACCGGAGCTTTCTTT
CASSHGLTGAFF
>TRBV13|many|NA|TRBJ1-2|12
TGTGCCAGCAGCTCTAACAGCTATGGCTACACCTTC
CASSSNSYGYTF